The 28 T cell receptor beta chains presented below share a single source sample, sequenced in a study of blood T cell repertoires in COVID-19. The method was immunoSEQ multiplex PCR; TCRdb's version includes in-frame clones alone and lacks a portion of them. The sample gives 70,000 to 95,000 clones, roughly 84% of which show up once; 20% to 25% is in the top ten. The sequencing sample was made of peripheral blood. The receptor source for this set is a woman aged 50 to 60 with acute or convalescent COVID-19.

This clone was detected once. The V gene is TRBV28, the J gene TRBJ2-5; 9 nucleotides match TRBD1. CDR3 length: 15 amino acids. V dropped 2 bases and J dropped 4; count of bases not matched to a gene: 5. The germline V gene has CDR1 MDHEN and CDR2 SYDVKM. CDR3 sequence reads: CASSLSTGGRETQYF. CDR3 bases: TGTGCCAGCAGTTTAAGTACAGGGGGCCGAGAGACCCAGTACTTC. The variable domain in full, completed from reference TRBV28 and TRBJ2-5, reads DVKVTQSSRYLVKRTGEKVFLECVQDMDHENMFWYRQDPGLGLRLIYFSYDVKMKEKGDIPEGYSVSREKKERFSLILESASTNQTSMYLCASSLSTGGRETQYFGPGTRLLVL.

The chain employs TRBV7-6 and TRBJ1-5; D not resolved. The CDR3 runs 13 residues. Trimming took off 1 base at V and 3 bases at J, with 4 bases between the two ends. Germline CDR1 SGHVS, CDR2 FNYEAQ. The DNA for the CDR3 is TGTGCCAGCAGCTTAGGGCCCAATCAGCCCCAGCATTTT. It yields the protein CASSLGPNQPQHF.

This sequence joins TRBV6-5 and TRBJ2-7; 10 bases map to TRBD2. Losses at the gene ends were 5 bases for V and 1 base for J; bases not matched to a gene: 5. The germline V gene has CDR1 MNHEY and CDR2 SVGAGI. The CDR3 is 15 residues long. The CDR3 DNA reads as TGTGCCAGCAGTCCCGAGCGGGGGGGTTCCTACGAGCAGTACTTC. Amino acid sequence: CASSPERGGSYEQYF.

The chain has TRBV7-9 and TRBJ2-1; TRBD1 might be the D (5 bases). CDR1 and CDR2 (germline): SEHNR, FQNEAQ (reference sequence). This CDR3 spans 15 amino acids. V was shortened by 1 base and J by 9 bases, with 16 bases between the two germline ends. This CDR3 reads CASSLGDTGAREQFF. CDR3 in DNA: TGTGCCAGCAGCTTAGGCGACACTGGGGCGCGTGAGCAGTTCTTC.

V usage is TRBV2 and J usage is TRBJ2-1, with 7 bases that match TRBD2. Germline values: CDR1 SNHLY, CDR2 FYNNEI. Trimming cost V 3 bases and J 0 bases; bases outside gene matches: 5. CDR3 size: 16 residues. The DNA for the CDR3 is TGTGCCAGCAGTGACGTAGGCGGGAGCTCCTACAATGAGCAGTTCTTC. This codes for CASSDVGGSSYNEQFF.

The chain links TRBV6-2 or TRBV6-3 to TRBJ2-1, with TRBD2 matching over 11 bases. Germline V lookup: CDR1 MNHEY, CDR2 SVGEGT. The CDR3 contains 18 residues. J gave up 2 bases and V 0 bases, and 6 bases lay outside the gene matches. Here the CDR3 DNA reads TGTGCCAGCAGTTACTCGCCTCCGGGACTAGCGGCCTACAATGAGCAGTTCTTC. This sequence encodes CASSYSPPGLAAYNEQFF.

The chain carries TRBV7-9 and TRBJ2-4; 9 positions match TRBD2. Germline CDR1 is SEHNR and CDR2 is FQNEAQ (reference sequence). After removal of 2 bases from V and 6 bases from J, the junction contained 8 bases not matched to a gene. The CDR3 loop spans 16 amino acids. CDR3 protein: CASSLRGSGGGNIQYF. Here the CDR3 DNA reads TGTGCCAGCAGCTTAAGGGGTAGCGGGGGAGGAAACATTCAGTACTTC.

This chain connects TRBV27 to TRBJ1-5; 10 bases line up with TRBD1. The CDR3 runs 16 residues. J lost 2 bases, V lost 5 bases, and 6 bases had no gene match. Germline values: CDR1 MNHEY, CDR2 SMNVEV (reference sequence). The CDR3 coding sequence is TGTGCCAGCAGTCCAGACAGGGGGCAGGGCAATCAGCCCCAGCATTTT. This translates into CASSPDRGQGNQPQHF.

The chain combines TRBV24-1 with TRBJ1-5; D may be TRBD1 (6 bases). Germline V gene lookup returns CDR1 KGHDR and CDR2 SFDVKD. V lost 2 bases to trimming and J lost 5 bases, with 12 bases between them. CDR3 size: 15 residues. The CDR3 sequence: CATSDSGGAYQPQHF. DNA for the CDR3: TGTGCCACCAGTGATTCCGGGGGGGCTTATCAGCCCCAGCATTTT.

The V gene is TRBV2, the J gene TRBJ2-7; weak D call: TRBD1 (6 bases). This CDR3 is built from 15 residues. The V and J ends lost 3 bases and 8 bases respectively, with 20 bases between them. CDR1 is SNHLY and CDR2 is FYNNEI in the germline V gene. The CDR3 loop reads CASSDSWTVNLKQYF. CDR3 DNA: TGTGCCAGCAGTGATTCCTGGACAGTGAATCTAAAGCAGTACTTC.

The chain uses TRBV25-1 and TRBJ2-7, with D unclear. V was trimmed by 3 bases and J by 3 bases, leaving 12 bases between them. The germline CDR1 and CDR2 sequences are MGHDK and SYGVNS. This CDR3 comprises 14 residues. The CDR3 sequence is CASSDPVTDYEQYF. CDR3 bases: TGTGCCAGCAGTGACCCCGTTACAGACTACGAGCAGTACTTC.

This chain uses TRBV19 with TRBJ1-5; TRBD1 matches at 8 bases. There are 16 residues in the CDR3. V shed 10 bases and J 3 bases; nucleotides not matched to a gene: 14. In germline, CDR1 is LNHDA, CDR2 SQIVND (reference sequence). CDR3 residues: CATYPMGTGDNQPQHF. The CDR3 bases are TGTGCCACTTACCCTATGGGGACAGGAGACAATCAGCCCCAGCATTTT.

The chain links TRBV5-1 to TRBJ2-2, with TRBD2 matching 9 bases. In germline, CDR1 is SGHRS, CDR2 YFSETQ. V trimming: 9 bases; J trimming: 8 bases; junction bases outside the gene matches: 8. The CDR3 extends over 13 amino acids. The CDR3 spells CATAGLATGELFF. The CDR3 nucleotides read TGCGCCACCGCGGGACTAGCTACGGGGGAGCTGTTTTTT.

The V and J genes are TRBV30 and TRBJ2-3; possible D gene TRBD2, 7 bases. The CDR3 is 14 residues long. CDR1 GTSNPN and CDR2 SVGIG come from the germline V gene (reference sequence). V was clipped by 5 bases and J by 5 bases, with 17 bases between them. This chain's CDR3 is CAWAEGGAKDTQYF. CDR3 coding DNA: TGTGCCTGGGCTGAGGGGGGGGCCAAAGATACGCAGTATTTT.

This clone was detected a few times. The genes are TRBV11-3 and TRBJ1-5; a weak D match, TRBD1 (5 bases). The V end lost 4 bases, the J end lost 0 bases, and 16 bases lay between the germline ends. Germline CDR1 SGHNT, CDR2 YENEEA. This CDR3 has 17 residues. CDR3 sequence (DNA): TGTGCCAGCAGCTCGCGACAGACTCCCCTTAGCAATCAGCCCCAGCATTTT. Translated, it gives CASSSRQTPLSNQPQHF.

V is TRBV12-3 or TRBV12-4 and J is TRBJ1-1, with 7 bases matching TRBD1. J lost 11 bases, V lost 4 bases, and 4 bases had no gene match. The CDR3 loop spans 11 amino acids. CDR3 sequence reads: CASSSTGEAFF. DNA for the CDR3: TGTGCCAGCAGTTCCACAGGGGAGGCTTTCTTT.

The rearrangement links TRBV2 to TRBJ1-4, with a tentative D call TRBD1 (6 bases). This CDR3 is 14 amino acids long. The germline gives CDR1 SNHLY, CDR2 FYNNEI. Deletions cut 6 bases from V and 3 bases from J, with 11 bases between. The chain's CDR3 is CASRGGVANEKLFF. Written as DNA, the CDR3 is TGTGCCAGCAGAGGGGGAGTAGCTAATGAAAAACTGTTTTTT.

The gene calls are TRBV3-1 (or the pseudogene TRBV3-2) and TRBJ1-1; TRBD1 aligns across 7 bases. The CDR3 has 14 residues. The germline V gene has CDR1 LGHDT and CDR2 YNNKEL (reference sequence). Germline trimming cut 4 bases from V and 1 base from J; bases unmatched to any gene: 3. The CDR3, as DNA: TGTGCCAGCAGCCCGGACAGGCGGAACACTGAAGCTTTCTTT. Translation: CASSPDRRNTEAFF.

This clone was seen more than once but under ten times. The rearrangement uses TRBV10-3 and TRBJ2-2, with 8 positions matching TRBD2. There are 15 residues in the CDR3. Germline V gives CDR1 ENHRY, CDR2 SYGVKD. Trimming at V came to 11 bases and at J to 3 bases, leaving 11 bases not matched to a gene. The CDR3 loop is CAVMTSELYTGELFF. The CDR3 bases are TGTGCCGTGATGACTAGCGAGTTATACACCGGGGAGCTGTTTTTT.

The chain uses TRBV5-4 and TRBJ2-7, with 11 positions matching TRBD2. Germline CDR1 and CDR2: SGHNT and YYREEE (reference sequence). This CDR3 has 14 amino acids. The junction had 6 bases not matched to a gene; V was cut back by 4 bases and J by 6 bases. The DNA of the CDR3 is TGTGCCAGCAGCCCGACTAGCGGGGAGATCGAGCAGTACTTC. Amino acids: CASSPTSGEIEQYF.

CDR3 in amino acids: CASSPTGLGEGYTF. The CDR3 DNA sequence: TGTGCCAGCAGCCCCACAGGGTTAGGGGAAGGCTACACCTTC. J is TRBJ1-2 and V is TRBV6-6, with D possibly TRBD1 on 6 matching bases. This CDR3 has 14 amino acids. Germline CDR1 MNHNY, CDR2 SVGAGI (reference sequence). Trimming took off 6 bases at V and 8 bases at J, with 19 bases between the two ends.

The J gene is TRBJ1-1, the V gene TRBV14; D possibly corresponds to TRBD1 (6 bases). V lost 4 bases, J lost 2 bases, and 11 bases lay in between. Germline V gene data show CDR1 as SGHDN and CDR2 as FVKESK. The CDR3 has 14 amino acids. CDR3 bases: TGTGCCAGCAGCCCATACAGGGATAACACTGAAGCTTTCTTT. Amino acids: CASSPYRDNTEAFF. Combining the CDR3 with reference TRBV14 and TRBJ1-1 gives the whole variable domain EAGVTQFPSHSVIEKGQTVTLRCDPISGHDNLYWYRRVMGKEIKFLLHFVKESKQDESGMPNNRFLAERTGGTYSTLKVQPAELEDSGVYFCASSPYRDNTEAFFGQGTRLTVV.

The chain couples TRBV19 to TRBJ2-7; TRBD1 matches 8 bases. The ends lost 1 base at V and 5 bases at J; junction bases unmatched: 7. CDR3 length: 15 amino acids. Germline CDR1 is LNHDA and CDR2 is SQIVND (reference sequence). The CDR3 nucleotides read TGTGCCAGTAGTATAGTGGCAGGGGGCATCGACGAGCAGTACTTC. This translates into CASSIVAGGIDEQYF.

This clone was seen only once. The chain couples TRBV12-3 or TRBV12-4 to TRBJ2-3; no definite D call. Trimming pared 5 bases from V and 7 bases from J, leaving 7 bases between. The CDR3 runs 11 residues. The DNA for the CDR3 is TGTGCCAGCAGTAACTCTTATACGCAGTATTTT. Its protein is CASSNSYTQYF.

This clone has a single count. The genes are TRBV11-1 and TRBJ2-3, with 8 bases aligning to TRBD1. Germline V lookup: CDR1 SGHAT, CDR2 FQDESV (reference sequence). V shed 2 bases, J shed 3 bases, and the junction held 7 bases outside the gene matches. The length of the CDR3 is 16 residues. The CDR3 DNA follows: TGTGCCAGCAGCTTATTGAGGGACAGGACGACAGATACGCAGTATTTT. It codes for CASSLLRDRTTDTQYF.

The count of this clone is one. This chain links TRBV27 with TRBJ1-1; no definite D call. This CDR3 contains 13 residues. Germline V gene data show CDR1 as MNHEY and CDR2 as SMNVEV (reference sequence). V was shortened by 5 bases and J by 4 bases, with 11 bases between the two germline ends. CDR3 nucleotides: TGTGCCAGCAGTATGAGGGCCCCCACTGAAGCTTTCTTT. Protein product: CASSMRAPTEAFF.

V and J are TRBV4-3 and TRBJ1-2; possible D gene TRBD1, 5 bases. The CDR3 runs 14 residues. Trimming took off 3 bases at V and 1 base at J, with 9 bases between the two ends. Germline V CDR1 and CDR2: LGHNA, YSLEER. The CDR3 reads CASSQYDSNYGYTF. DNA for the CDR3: TGCGCCAGCAGCCAGTATGACAGTAACTATGGCTACACCTTC.

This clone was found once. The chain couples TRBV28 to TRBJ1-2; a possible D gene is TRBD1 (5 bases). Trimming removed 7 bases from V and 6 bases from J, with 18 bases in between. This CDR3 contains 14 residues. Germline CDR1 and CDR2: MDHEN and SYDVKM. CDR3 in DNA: TGTGCCAGCACCGGGGGGGGAAAGTCGAATGGCTACACCTTC. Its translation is CASTGGGKSNGYTF.